Listed below are T cell receptor beta chains from one sample, sequenced in a study of naive CD8 T cells in extremely preterm neonates. Profiled with immunoSEQ multiplex PCR; TCRdb holds only in-frame clones, not every one. The sample includes about 23,000 clones, 88% of them seen just once. Sequenced material: naive CD8+ T cells from cord blood. These receptors all come from a boy who was born preterm. The CDR3 runs from the conserved cysteine through the conserved F or W. The D gene is left open where the match is weak. Where a row states a size, it is once, few, many or the class of an expanded clone; other rows omit it.

J | V | size | D | CDR3 | DNA
TRBJ1-1 | TRBV9 | . | . | CASSGPGGNTEAFF | TGTGCCAGCAGCGGGCCCGGGGGGAACACTGAAGCTTTCTTT
TRBJ2-7 | TRBV9 | . | TRBD1 | CASSGDRGYEQYF | TGTGCCAGCAGCGGGGACAGGGGGTACGAGCAGTACTTC
TRBJ2-7 | TRBV14 | . | . | CASSQVWGYSYEQYF | TGTGCCAGCAGCCAAGTATGGGGGTACTCCTACGAGCAGTACTTC
TRBJ1-2 | TRBV6-5 | . | TRBD1 | CASSYGTANYGYTF | TGTGCCAGCAGTTACGGGACAGCTAACTATGGCTACACCTTC
TRBJ2-7 | TRBV5-1 | . | . | CASSYEQYF | TGCGCCAGCAGCTACGAGCAGTACTTC
TRBJ2-1 | TRBV5-1 | . | . | CASSLLSGGAYNEQFF | TGCGCCAGCAGCTTGCTCTCAGGGGGGGCCTACAATGAGCAGTTCTTC
TRBJ2-2 | TRBV4-1 | few | . | CASSQEDNTGELFF | TGCGCCAGCAGCCAAGAGGACAACACCGGGGAGCTGTTTTTT
TRBJ2-2 | TRBV4-1 | . | TRBD2 | CASSQWSSGYTGELFF | TGCGCCAGCAGCCAATGGTCTAGCGGTTACACCGGGGAGCTGTTTTTT
TRBJ2-1 | TRBV7-3 | . | . | CASSLVESSYNEQFF | TGTGCCAGCAGCTTAGTAGAGAGCTCCTACAATGAGCAGTTCTTC
TRBJ2-5 | TRBV7-2 | once | . | CASSLAGSQETQYF | TGTGCCAGCAGCTTAGCGGGGAGCCAAGAGACCCAGTACTTC
TRBJ1-2 | TRBV4-1 | . | TRBD1 | CASSQDVGQGNYGYTF | TGCGCCAGCAGCCAAGATGTGGGACAGGGTAACTATGGCTACACCTTC
TRBJ2-2 | TRBV27 | once | . | CASSLWGREGGELFF | TGTGCCAGCAGTTTATGGGGCAGGGAAGGCGGGGAGCTGTTTTTT
TRBJ2-3 | TRBV10-3 | . | . | CAISEGLTTDTQYF | TGTGCCATCAGTGAGGGACTTACCACAGATACGCAGTATTTT